Sequencing of this T cell receptor beta chain was carried out in a study of CXCR3-negative and CXCR3-positive naive CD8 T cells. cDNA libraries for TRB were generated by 5' RACE incorporating UMI labels. TCRdb re-called the 5' RACE reads; every CDR3 protein appears as one record, without DNA. Its clone listing holds approximately 88,000 distinct CDR3 sequences. CDR3 length equals 17 residues. From germline, CDR1 is SQVTM and CDR2 ANQGSEA. This receptor was identified in a human donor in good health. Some clones in this sample may be carry-over from other donors' samples. Sequencing was performed on naive CXCR3- CD8+ T cells from blood. Subset specified: CD45RO-CCR7+CD27+CD95- naive CD8+ T cells lacking CXCR3 (TNR3-). The gene calls are TRBV29-1 and TRBJ2-7; TCRdb calls TRBD1, which cannot be checked without DNA. CDR3 sequence reads: CSVEAPTVGHGPYEQYF.